This T cell receptor (beta chain) was sequenced during a study of OX40 agonist ivuxolimab in advanced cancers. Germline V lookup: CDR1 SEHNR, CDR2 FQNEAQ (reference sequence). V lost 5 bases to trimming and J lost 8 bases, with 15 bases between them. The length of the CDR3 is 13 residues. Clones were read by immunoSEQ multiplex PCR, and TCRdb kept only the in-frame ones, dropping some. The sample consists of 40,000 to 45,000 clones, 86% of them appearing once. The investigators sampled blood at baseline, at cycle 4 day 1, and at cycle 7 day 1. This TCR was sampled from an adult with an advanced solid tumor such as melanoma, head and neck, liver or kidney cancer. Sequencing used CD4+ or CD8+ T cells sorted from blood, obtained in a trial of the OX40 agonist ivuxolimab. V and J are TRBV7-9 and TRBJ1-2, with a weak D call TRBD1 (5 bases). The DNA of the CDR3 is TGTGCCAGCAGCCCAAAGGGGTTCTGGGGCTACACCTTC. Encoded protein: CASSPKGFWGYTF.